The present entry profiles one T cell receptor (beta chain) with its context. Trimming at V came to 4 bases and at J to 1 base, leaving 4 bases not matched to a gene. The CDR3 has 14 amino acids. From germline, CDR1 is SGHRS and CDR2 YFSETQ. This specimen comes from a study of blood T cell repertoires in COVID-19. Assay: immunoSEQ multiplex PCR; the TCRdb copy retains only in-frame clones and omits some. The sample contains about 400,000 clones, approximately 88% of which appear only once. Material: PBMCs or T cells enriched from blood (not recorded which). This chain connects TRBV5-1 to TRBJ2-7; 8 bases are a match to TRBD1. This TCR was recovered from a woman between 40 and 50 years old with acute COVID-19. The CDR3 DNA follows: TGCGCCAGCAGCAGCCGGGACAGGTCCTACGAGCAGTACTTC. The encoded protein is CASSSRDRSYEQYF.